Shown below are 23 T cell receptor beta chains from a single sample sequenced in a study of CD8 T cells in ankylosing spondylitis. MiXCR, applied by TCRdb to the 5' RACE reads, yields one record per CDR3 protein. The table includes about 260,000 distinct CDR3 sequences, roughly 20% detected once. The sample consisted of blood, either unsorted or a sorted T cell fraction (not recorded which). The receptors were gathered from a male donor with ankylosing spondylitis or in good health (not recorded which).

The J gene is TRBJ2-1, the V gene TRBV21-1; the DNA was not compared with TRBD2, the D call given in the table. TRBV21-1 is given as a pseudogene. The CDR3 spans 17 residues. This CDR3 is CASSKAGTTKWNNEQFF. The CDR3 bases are TGTGCCAGCAGCAAAGCAGGGACTACCAAATGGAACAATGAGCAGTTCTTC.

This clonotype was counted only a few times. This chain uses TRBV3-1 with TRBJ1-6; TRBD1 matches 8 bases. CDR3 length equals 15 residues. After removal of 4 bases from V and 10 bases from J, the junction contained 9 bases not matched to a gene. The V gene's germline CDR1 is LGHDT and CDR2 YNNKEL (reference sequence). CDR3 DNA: TGTGCCAGCAGCCCGCCTGGGACAGGAGGGTCACCCCTCCACTTT. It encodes CASSPPGTGGSPLHF.

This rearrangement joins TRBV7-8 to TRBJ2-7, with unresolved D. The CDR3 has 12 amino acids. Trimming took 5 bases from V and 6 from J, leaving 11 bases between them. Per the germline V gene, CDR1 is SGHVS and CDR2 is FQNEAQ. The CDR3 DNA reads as TGTGCCAGCAGCCAACATGGGGTCGAGCAGTACGTC. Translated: CASSQHGVEQYV.

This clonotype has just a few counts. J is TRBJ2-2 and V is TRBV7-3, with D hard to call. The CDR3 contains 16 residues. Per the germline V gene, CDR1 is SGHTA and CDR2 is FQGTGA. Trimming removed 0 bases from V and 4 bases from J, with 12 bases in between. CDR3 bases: TGTGCCAGCAGCTTAACGCCGGGCGCAAGCACCGGGGAGCTGTTTTTT. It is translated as CASSLTPGASTGELFF.

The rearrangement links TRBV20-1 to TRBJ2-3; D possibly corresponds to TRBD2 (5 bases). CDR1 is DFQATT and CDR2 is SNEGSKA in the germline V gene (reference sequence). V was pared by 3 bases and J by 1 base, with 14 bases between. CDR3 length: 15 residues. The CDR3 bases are TGCAGTGCTAGTGACGGGCGGGTTGGCACAGATACGCAGTATTTT. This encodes CSASDGRVGTDTQYF.

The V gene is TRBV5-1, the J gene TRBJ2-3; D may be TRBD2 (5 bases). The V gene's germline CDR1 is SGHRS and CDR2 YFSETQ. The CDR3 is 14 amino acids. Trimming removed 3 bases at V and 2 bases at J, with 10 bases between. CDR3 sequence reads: CASSSSGLTDTQYF. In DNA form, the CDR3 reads TGCGCCAGCAGCTCGAGCGGACTCACAGATACGCAGTATTTT. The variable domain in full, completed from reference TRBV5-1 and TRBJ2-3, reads KAGVTQTPRYLIKTRGQQVTLSCSPISGHRSVSWYQQTPGQGLQFLFEYFSETQRNKGNFPGRFSGRQFSNSRSEMNVSTLELGDSALYLCASSSSGLTDTQYFGPGTRLTVL.

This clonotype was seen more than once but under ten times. DNA of the CDR3: TGCGCCAGCAGCTCCGGGACTTATAACCAGCCGCAGTATTTT. Protein product: CASSSGTYNQPQYF. The J gene is TRBJ2-3, the V gene TRBV5-1; possibly TRBD2 for D (6 bases). The germline CDR1 and CDR2 sequences are SGHRS and YFSETQ. The V and J ends lost 3 bases and 10 bases respectively, with 18 bases between them. The CDR3 sequence is 14 residues long.

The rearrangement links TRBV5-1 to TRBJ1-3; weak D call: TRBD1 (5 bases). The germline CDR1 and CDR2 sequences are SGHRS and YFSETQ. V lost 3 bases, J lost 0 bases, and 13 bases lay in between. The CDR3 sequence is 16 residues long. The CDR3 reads CASSSGRSASGNTIYF. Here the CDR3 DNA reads TGCGCCAGCAGCTCGGGACGCAGTGCCTCTGGAAACACCATATATTTT. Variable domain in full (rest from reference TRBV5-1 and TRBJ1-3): KAGVTQTPRYLIKTRGQQVTLSCSPISGHRSVSWYQQTPGQGLQFLFEYFSETQRNKGNFPGRFSGRQFSNSRSEMNVSTLELGDSALYLCASSSGRSASGNTIYFGEGSWLTVV.

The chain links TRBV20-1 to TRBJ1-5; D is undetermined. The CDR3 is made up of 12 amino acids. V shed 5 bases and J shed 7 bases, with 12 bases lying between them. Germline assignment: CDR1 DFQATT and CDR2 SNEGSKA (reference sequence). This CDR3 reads CSAPSGGQPQHF. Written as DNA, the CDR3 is TGCAGTGCTCCCTCAGGCGGCCAGCCCCAGCATTTT.

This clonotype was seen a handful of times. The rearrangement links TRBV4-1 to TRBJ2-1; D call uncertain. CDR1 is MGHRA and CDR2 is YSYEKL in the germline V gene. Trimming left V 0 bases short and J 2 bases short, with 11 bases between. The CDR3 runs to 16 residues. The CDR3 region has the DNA TGCGCCAGCAGCCAAGATTGGCTGAATACCTACAATGAGCAGTTCTTC. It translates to CASSQDWLNTYNEQFF.

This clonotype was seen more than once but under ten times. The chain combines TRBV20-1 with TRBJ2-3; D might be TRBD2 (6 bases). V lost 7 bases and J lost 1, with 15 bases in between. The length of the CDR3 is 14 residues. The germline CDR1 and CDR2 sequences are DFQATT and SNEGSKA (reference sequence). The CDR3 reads CSVRDQRGTDTQYF. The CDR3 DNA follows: TGCAGTGTCAGAGATCAGCGGGGCACAGATACGCAGTATTTT.

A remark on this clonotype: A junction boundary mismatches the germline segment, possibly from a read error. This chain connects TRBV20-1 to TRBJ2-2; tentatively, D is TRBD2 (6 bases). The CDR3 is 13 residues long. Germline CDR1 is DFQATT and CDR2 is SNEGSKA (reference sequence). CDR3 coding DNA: TGCGGTGCTAGACGACTAGTGGCCGGGGAGCTGTTTTTT. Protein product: CGARRLVAGELFF.

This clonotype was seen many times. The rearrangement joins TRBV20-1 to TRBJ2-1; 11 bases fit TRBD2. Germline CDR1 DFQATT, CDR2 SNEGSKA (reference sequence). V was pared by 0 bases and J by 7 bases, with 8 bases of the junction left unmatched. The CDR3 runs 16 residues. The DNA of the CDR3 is TGCAGTGCTAGAGACACTAGCGGGGGTCTTGAGAATGAGCAGTTCTTC. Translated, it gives CSARDTSGGLENEQFF.

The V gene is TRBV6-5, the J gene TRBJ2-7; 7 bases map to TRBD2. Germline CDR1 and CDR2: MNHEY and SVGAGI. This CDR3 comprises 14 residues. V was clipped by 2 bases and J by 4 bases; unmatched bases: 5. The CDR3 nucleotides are TGTGCCAGCAGTTACCGGGGGGTAGGATACGAGCAGTACGTC. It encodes CASSYRGVGYEQYV.

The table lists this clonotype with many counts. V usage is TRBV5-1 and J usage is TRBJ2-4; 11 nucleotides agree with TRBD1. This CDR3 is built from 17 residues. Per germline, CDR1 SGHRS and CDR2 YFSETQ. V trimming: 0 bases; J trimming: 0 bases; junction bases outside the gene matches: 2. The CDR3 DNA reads TGCGCCAGCAGCTTGGCGGACAGGGGGCAAGCCAAAAACATTCAGTACTTC. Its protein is CASSLADRGQAKNIQYF.

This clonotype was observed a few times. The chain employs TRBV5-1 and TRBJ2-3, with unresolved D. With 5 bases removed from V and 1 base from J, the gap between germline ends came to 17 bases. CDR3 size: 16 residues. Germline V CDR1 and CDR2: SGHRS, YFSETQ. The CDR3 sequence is CASRFWRSGGTDTQYF. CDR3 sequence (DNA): TGCGCCAGCAGATTCTGGCGGAGTGGGGGCACAGATACGCAGTATTTT.

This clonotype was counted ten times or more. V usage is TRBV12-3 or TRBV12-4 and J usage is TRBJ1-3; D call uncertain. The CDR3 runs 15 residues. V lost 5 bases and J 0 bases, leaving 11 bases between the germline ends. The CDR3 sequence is CASSGSASSGNTIYF. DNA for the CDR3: TGTGCCAGCAGTGGCAGTGCAAGCTCTGGAAACACCATATATTTT.

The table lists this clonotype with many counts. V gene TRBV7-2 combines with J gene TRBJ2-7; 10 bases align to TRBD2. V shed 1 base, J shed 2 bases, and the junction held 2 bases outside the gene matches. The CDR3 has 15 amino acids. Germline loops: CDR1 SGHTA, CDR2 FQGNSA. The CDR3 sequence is CASSLESGGAYEQYV. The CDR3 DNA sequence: TGTGCCAGCAGCTTAGAAAGCGGGGGGGCCTACGAGCAGTACGTC.

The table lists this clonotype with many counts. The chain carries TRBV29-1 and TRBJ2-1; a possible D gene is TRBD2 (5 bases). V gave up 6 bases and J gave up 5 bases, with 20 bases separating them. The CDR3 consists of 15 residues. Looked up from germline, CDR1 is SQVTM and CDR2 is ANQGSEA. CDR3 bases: TGCAGCGTCTCGCCGCGGGCATCCCAAGACAATGAGCAGTTCTTC. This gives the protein CSVSPRASQDNEQFF.

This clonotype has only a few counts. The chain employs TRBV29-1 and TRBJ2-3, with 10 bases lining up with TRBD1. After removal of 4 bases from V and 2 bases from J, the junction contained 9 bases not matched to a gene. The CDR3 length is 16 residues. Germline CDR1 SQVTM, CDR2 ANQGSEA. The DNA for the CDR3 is TGCAGCGTTGGATACAGACAGGGGGCTACCACAGATACGCAGTATTTT. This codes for CSVGYRQGATTDTQYF.

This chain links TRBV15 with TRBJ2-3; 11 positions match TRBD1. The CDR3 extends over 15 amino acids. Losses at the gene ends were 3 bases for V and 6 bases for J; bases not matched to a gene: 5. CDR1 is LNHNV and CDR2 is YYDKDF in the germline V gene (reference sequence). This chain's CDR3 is CATSRDRGRADTQYF. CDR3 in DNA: TGTGCCACCAGCAGGGACAGGGGGCGTGCGGATACGCAGTATTTT. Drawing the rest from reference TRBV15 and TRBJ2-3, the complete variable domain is DAMVIQNPRYQVTQFGKPVTLSCSQTLNHNVMYWYQQKSSQAPKLLFHYYDKDFNNEADTPDNFQSRRPNTSFCFLDIRSPGLGDTAMYLCATSRDRGRADTQYFGPGTRLTVL.

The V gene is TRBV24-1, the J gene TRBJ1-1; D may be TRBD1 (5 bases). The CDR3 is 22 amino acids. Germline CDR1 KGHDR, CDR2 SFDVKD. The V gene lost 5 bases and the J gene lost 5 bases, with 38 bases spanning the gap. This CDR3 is CATSALIWDFGFPRGPRTEAFF. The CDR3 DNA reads TGTGCCACCAGTGCCCTGATTTGGGATTTCGGTTTCCCCCGGGGCCCCCGAACTGAAGCTTTCTTT.

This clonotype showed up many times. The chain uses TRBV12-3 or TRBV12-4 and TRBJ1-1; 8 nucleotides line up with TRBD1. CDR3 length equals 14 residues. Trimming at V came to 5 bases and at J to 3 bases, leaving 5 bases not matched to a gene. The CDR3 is CASSRQGLDTEAFF. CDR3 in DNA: TGTGCCAGCAGTCGACAGGGGTTGGACACTGAAGCTTTCTTT.